This TCR beta chain was identified during a study of vaccination effects on CD4 cells after COVID-19. Study results and caveats: Long after vaccination, the clones induced by infection and by vaccine shrank markedly in size.

Sequenced by immunoSEQ multiplex PCR; TCRdb stores in-frame clones only, minus some. The sample shows more than 60,000 clones, 74% of them seen only once. This clone was picked up a small number of times. The target antigen is unknown. CDR1 and CDR2 from the germline V gene are SEHNR and FQNEAQ (reference sequence). Trimming took 6 bases from V and 7 from J, leaving 12 bases between them. The CDR3 is made up of 12 amino acids. Culture proceeded for about 11 days, and CD4+ T cells were then isolated. Everyone in the study got two shots of either the BNT162b2 or mRNA-1273 vaccine. V and J are TRBV7-9 and TRBJ1-1; D call uncertain. This clonotype was obtained from a human donor who received a COVID-19 vaccine. This specimen was CD4+ T cells from PBMCs cultured without peptide, taken after COVID-19 vaccination. The CDR3 region is CASSAEGGEAFF. CDR3 DNA: TGTGCCAGCAGTGCGGAAGGAGGTGAAGCTTTCTTT.